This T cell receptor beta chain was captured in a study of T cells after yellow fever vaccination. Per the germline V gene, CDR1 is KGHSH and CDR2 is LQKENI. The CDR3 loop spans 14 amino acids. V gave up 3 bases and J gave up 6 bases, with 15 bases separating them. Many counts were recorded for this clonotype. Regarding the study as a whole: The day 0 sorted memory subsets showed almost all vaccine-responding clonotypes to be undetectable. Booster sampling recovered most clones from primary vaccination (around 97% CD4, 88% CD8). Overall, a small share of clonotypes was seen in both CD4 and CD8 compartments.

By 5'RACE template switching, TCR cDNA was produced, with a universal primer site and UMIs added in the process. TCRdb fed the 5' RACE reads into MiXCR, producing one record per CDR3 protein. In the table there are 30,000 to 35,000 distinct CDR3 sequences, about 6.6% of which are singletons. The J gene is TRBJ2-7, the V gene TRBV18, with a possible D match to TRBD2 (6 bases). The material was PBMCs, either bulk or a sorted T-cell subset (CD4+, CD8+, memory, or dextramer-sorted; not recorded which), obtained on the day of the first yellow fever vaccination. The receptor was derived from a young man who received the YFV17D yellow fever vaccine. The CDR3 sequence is CASSPAVWGGEQYF. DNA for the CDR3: TGTGCCAGCTCACCCGCGGTATGGGGAGGCGAGCAGTACTTC.